A single sample is the source of the 23 T cell receptor beta chains below, sequenced in a study of blood T cell repertoires in COVID-19. Using immunoSEQ multiplex PCR, the repertoire was profiled, and TCRdb retains in-frame clones only, with some absent. Here the sample spans about 160,000 clones, 60% to 85% being singletons. The sequenced material came from peripheral blood. These receptors originate from a man between 60 and 75 years old with acute or convalescent COVID-19.

The chain is built from TRBV7-3 and TRBJ2-1; TRBD2 matches at 7 bases. From germline, CDR1 is SGHTA and CDR2 FQGTGA. The CDR3 runs 15 residues. Germline trimming cut 5 bases from V and 1 base from J; bases unmatched to any gene: 5. The CDR3 here is CASSVSGHSYNEQFF. The CDR3, as DNA: TGTGCCAGCAGCGTTAGCGGGCATTCCTACAATGAGCAGTTCTTC.

CDR3 loop: CAISEGRTTTDTQYF. The CDR3, as DNA: TGTGCCATCAGTGAAGGGAGGACTACAACAGATACGCAGTATTTT. This chain joins TRBV10-3 and TRBJ2-3, with a possible D match to TRBD2 (6 bases). Trimming shortened V by 3 bases and J by 3 bases, and 13 bases separated the two germline ends. The CDR3 runs to 15 residues. CDR1 is ENHRY, CDR2 SYGVKD, per germline.

The rearrangement links TRBV7-2 to TRBJ1-1; D gene ambiguous. V was pared by 5 bases and J by 0 bases, with 13 bases between. CDR1 is SGHTA, CDR2 FQGNSA, per germline. The length of the CDR3 is 15 residues. Written as DNA, the CDR3 is TGTGCCAGCAGCCTTATAGGACTGATGAACACTGAAGCTTTCTTT. It translates to CASSLIGLMNTEAFF.

CDR3 bases: TGTGCCAGCAGCTTGACAGGGAACGGGAACAATGAGCAGTTCTTC. Encoded protein: CASSLTGNGNNEQFF. The chain carries TRBV5-5 and TRBJ2-1, with D perhaps matching TRBD1 (6 bases). Germline V lookup: CDR1 SGHKS, CDR2 YYEKEE (reference sequence). V lost 1 base to trimming and J lost 5 bases, with 13 bases between them. The CDR3 runs 15 residues.

This clone showed up just once. The chain has TRBV28 and TRBJ2-3; tentatively, D is TRBD1 (5 bases). V gave up 2 bases and J gave up 2 bases, with 5 bases separating them. Germline CDR1 MDHEN, CDR2 SYDVKM. The CDR3 has 13 residues. CDR3 sequence: CASSLGATDTQYF. As DNA, the CDR3 is TGTGCCAGCAGTTTAGGGGCCACAGATACGCAGTATTTT.

V usage is TRBV7-9 and J usage is TRBJ2-3, with TRBD2 matching 8 bases. The CDR3 sequence is 14 residues long. Germline V gene data show CDR1 as SEHNR and CDR2 as FQNEAQ (reference sequence). J lost 2 bases, V lost 5 bases, and 3 bases had no gene match. The CDR3 nucleotides read TGTGCCAGCAGCGGTAGCGGGGACACAGATACGCAGTATTTT. Protein: CASSGSGDTDTQYF.

This chain uses TRBV7-2 with TRBJ2-7; D may be TRBD1 (5 bases). The CDR3 is 13 amino acids. The germline gives CDR1 SGHTA, CDR2 FQGNSA. V was clipped by 1 base and J by 6 bases, with 10 bases between them. The CDR3 spells CASSLGQGGEQYF. In DNA, the CDR3 is TGTGCCAGCAGCTTAGGGCAGGGTGGCGAGCAGTACTTC.

This sequence joins TRBV18 and TRBJ2-3, with TRBD2 identical over 12 bases. The CDR3 sequence is 16 residues long. CDR1 and CDR2 (germline): KGHSH, LQKENI. Germline trimming cut 0 bases from V and 4 bases from J; bases unmatched to any gene: 2. The CDR3 DNA sequence: TGTGCCAGCTCACCACCGACTAGCGGGGGAGCAGATACGCAGTATTTT. It is translated as CASSPPTSGGADTQYF.

This clone has just one count. The chain links TRBV6-5 to TRBJ2-3; 8 nucleotides match TRBD1. The J segment lost 0 bases and the V segment lost 7 bases, leaving 3 bases of the junction unmatched. Germline loops: CDR1 MNHEY, CDR2 SVGAGI. The CDR3 is 14 amino acids. CDR3 bases: TGTGCCAGCAACCAGGGGGCTAGCACAGATACGCAGTATTTT. It encodes CASNQGASTDTQYF.

The genes are TRBV18 and TRBJ2-1; the match to TRBD2 covers 12 bases. The CDR3 has 18 residues. J gave up 8 bases and V 3 bases, and 14 bases lay outside the gene matches. Germline V gene lookup returns CDR1 KGHSH and CDR2 LQKENI. CDR3 region: CASSPGTSGHSILDEQFF. The DNA of the CDR3 is TGTGCCAGCTCACCGGGGACTAGCGGGCATTCCATTCTGGATGAGCAGTTCTTC.

V is TRBV7-8 and J is TRBJ2-7; 9 bases match TRBD2. V lost 3 bases, J lost 4 bases, and 10 bases stayed unmatched. Germline V lookup: CDR1 SGHVS, CDR2 FQNEAQ. This CDR3 spans 16 amino acids. The CDR3 coding sequence is TGTGCCAGCAGCTTCGACCCTGATAGCGGGGGTTACGAGCAGTACTTC. This codes for CASSFDPDSGGYEQYF.

As to this clone: Germline and junction disagree at one end, which may indicate a read error. Other DNA sequences in the same sample also yield this CDR3. The chain carries TRBV12-3 or TRBV12-4 and TRBJ1-2, with 10 bases lining up with TRBD1. The CDR3 has 13 amino acids. The DNA for the CDR3 is TGTGCCAGCAGTTTAGGGACAGGGGGTGGCTACACCTTT. Translation: CASSLGTGGGYTF.

This clone has more than one count but fewer than ten. The chain recombines TRBV2 with TRBJ1-1, with D uncertain. Trimming pared 10 bases from V and 4 bases from J, leaving 19 bases between. CDR1 and CDR2 from the germline V gene are SNHLY and FYNNEI. The length of the CDR3 is 14 residues. The CDR3 bases are TGTGCCACCGTAAGTGGTTGGGCAGCCACTGAAGCTTTCTTT. It translates to CATVSGWAATEAFF.

The V and J genes are TRBV7-2 and TRBJ1-4; D possibly corresponds to TRBD1 (6 bases). Germline V gene lookup returns CDR1 SGHTA and CDR2 FQGNSA. V lost 5 bases and J lost 5, with 15 bases in between. This CDR3 region has 15 residues. The CDR3 reads CASSPPLGQNEKLFF. The CDR3, as DNA: TGTGCCAGCAGCCCACCCCTCGGACAGAATGAAAAACTGTTTTTT. Variable domain in full (rest from reference TRBV7-2 and TRBJ1-4): GAGVSQSPSNKVTEKGKDVELRCDPISGHTALYWYRQSLGQGLEFLIYFQGNSAPDKSGLPSDRFSAERTGGSVSTLTIQRTQQEDSAVYLCASSPPLGQNEKLFFGSGTQLSVL.

The J gene is TRBJ2-7, the V gene TRBV18; D is possibly TRBD1 (6 bases). CDR3 size: 14 residues. V lost 6 bases and J 1 base, leaving 13 bases between the germline ends. From germline, CDR1 is KGHSH and CDR2 LQKENI. The CDR3 sequence is CASSVSRGSYEQYF. DNA for the CDR3: TGTGCCAGCTCCGTGAGTAGGGGGTCCTACGAGCAGTACTTC.

The rearrangement links TRBV11-1 to TRBJ2-1; 11 bases are shared with TRBD1. Germline-derived CDR1 and CDR2 are SGHAT and FQDESV (reference sequence). CDR3 length equals 15 residues. Trimming at V came to 5 bases and at J to 5 bases, leaving 5 bases not matched to a gene. The CDR3 spells CASSARDRGNNEQFF. The CDR3 coding sequence is TGTGCCAGCAGCGCCCGGGACAGGGGGAACAATGAGCAGTTCTTC. Full variable domain (outside the CDR3, taken from reference TRBV11-1 and TRBJ2-1): EAEVAQSPRYKITEKSQAVAFWCDPISGHATLYWYRQILGQGPELLVQFQDESVVDDSQLPKDRFSAERLKGVDSTLKIQPAELGDSAMYLCASSARDRGNNEQFFGPGTRLTVL.

The chain carries TRBV7-8 and TRBJ2-7; TRBD2 matches at 9 bases. The CDR3 loop spans 15 amino acids. V trimming: 5 bases; J trimming: 0 bases; junction bases outside the gene matches: 5. CDR1 and CDR2 (germline): SGHVS, FQNEAQ. The CDR3 sequence is CASSRPAGGSYEQYF. CDR3 nucleotides: TGTGCCAGCAGCCGACCAGCGGGGGGCTCCTACGAGCAGTACTTC.

The chain links TRBV6-1 to TRBJ2-3; 13 bases are shared with TRBD2. CDR1 and CDR2 (germline): MNHNS, SASEGT. The trim removed 2 bases at V and 5 bases at J, leaving 7 bases unmatched. The CDR3 runs to 17 residues. The CDR3 sequence is CASSEWGTSGEEDTQYF. The CDR3 nucleotides are TGTGCCAGCAGTGAATGGGGGACTAGCGGGGAGGAAGATACGCAGTATTTT.

J is TRBJ1-2 and V is TRBV29-1; 8 nucleotides match TRBD1. This CDR3 spans 13 amino acids. Per the germline V gene, CDR1 is SQVTM and CDR2 is ANQGSEA. V lost 2 bases and J lost 3; bases outside the gene matches: 2. This CDR3 reads CSVETDRDYGYTF. The CDR3 DNA reads as TGCAGCGTTGAAACGGACAGGGACTATGGCTACACCTTC.

V is TRBV2 and J is TRBJ1-3, with 11 bases that match TRBD1. V shed 6 bases and J 7 bases; nucleotides not matched to a gene: 5. The length of the CDR3 is 14 residues. Germline loops: CDR1 SNHLY, CDR2 FYNNEI. The CDR3 DNA follows: TGTGCCAGCAGCGGACAGGGGGCATCGAACACCATATATTTT. It encodes CASSGQGASNTIYF.

The chain employs TRBV11-2 and TRBJ1-2; 8 bases fit TRBD1. The CDR3 covers 16 residues. V was pared by 4 bases and J by 4 bases, with 11 bases of the junction left unmatched. In germline, CDR1 is SGHAT, CDR2 FQNNGV. This CDR3 reads CASSSGRTGRTYGYTF. The CDR3 coding sequence is TGTGCCAGCAGCTCAGGCCGGACAGGGAGAACCTATGGCTACACCTTC.

In this sample, this clone turned up a few times. V gene TRBV12-5 combines with J gene TRBJ1-2; no definite D call. The CDR3 totals 15 residues. Looked up from germline, CDR1 is LGHNT and CDR2 is FRNRAP. Trimming stripped 0 bases from V and 5 bases from J, with 13 bases between. The CDR3 region is CASGLVVERGYGYTF. CDR3 DNA: TGTGCTAGTGGTTTGGTAGTGGAGCGGGGATATGGCTACACCTTC.

The chain uses TRBV27 and TRBJ2-5, with D unclear. The CDR3 loop spans 13 amino acids. V lost 5 bases, J lost 2 bases, and 9 bases lay in between. Germline CDR1 reads MNHEY; CDR2 reads SMNVEV (reference sequence). The CDR3 DNA follows: TGTGCCAGCAGTCCCCCCTTACAAGAGACCCAGTACTTC. It specifies CASSPPLQETQYF.